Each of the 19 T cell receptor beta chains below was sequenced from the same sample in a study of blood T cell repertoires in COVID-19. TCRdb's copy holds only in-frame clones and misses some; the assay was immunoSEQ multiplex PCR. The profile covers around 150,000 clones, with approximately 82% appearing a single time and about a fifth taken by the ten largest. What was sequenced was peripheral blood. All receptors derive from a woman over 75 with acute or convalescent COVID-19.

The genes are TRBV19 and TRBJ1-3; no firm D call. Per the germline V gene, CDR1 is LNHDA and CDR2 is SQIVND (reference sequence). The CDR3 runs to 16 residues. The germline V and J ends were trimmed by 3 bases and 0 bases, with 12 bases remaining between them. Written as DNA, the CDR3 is TGTGCCAGTAGTATCGGTCGAAAAAGCTCTGGAAACACCATATATTTT. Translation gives CASSIGRKSSGNTIYF.

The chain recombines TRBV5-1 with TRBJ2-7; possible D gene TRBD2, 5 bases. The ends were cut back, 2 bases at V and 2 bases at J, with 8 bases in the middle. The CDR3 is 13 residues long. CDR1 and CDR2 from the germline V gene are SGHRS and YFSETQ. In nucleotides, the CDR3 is TGCGCCAGCAGCTTCGGACTCGCCTACGAGCAGTACTTC. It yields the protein CASSFGLAYEQYF. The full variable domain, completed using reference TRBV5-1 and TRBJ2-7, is KAGVTQTPRYLIKTRGQQVTLSCSPISGHRSVSWYQQTPGQGLQFLFEYFSETQRNKGNFPGRFSGRQFSNSRSEMNVSTLELGDSALYLCASSFGLAYEQYFGPGTRLTVT.

In nucleotides, the CDR3 is TGCGCCAGCAGCTTGCCCCCAGGGACAGCCTCTAGCACAGATACGCAGTATTTT. Protein product: CASSLPPGTASSTDTQYF. The chain joins TRBV5-1 to TRBJ2-3; 7 bases line up with TRBD1. Germline CDR1 and CDR2: SGHRS and YFSETQ. With V trimmed by 1 base and J by 0 bases, 11 bases remained unmatched. This CDR3 spans 18 amino acids.

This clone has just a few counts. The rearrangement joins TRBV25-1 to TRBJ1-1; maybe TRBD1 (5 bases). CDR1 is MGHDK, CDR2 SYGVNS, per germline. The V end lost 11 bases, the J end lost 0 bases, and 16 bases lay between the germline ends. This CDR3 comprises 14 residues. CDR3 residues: CACARGGMNTEAFF. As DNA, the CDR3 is TGTGCCTGCGCACGGGGCGGGATGAACACTGAAGCTTTCTTT.

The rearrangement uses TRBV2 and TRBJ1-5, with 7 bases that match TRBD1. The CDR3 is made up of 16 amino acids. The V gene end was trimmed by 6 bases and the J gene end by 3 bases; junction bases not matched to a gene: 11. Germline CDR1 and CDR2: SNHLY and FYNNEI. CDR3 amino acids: CASSRIRQGLNQPQHF. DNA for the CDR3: TGTGCCAGCAGCCGAATAAGACAGGGCCTCAATCAGCCCCAGCATTTT.

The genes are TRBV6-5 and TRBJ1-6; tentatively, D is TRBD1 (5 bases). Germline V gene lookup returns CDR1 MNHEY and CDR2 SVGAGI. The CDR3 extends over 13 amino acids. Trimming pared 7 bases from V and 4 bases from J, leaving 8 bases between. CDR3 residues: CASIGGYNSPLHF. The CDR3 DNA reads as TGTGCCAGCATTGGGGGGTATAATTCACCCCTCCACTTT.

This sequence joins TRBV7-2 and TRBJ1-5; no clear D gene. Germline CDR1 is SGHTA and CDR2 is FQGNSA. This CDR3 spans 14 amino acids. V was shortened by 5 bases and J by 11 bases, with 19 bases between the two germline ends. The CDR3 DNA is TGTGCCAGCAGCGCACCTTACTTGGGTCGGGCCCAGCATTTT. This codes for CASSAPYLGRAQHF. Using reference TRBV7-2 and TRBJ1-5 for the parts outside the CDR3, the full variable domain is GAGVSQSPSNKVTEKGKDVELRCDPISGHTALYWYRQSLGQGLEFLIYFQGNSAPDKSGLPSDRFSAERTGGSVSTLTIQRTQQEDSAVYLCASSAPYLGRAQHFGDGTRLSIL.

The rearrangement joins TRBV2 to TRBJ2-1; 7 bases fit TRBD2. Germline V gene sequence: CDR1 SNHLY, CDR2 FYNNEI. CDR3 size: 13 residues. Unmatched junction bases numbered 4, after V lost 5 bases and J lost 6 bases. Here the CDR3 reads CASSPTSSNEQFF. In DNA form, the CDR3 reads TGTGCCAGCAGTCCGACTAGCTCCAATGAGCAGTTCTTC.

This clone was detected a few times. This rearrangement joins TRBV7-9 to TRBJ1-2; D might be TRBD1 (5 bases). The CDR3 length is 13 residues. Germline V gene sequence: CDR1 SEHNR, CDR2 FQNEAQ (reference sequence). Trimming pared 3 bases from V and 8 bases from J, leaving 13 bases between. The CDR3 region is CASSFPTGPGYTF. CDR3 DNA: TGTGCCAGCAGCTTCCCCACAGGCCCCGGCTACACCTTC. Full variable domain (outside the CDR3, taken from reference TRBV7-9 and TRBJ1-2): DTGVSQNPRHKITKRGQNVTFRCDPISEHNRLYWYRQTLGQGPEFLTYFQNEAQLEKSRLLSDRFSAERPKGSFSTLEIQRTEQGDSAMYLCASSFPTGPGYTFGSGTRLTVV.

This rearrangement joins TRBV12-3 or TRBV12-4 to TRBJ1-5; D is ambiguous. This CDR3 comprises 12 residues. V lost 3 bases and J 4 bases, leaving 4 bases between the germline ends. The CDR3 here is CASSFLNQPQHF. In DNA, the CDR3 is TGTGCCAGCAGTTTCCTTAATCAGCCCCAGCATTTT.

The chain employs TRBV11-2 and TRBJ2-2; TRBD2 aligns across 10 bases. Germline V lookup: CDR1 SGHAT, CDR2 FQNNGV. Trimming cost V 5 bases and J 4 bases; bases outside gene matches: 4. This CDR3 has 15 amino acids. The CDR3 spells CASSQTSGRTGELFF. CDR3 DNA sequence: TGTGCCAGCAGCCAGACTAGCGGGCGCACCGGGGAGCTGTTTTTT.

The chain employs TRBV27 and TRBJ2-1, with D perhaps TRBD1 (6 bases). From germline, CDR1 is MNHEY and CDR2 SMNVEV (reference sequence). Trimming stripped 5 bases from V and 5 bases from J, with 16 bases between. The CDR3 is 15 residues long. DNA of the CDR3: TGTGCCAGCAGTCTGCGACAGGCTCGGGACAATGAGCAGTTCTTC. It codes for CASSLRQARDNEQFF.

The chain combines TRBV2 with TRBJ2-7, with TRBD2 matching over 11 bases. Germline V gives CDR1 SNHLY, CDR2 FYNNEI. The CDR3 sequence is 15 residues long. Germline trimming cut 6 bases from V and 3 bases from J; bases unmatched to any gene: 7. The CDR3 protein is CASRATSGSNYEQYF. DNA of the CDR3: TGTGCCAGCAGAGCTACTAGCGGGAGTAACTACGAGCAGTACTTC.

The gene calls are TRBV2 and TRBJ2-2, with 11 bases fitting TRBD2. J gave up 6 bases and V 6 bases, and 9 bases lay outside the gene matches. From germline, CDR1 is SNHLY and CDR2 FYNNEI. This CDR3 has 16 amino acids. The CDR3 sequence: CASSSFLAGGPGELFF. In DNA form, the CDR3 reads TGTGCCAGCAGCTCCTTCTTAGCGGGAGGGCCCGGGGAGCTGTTTTTT.

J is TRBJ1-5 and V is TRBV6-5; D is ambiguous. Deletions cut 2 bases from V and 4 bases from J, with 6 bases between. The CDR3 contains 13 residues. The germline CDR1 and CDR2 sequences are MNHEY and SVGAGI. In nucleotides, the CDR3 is TGTGCCAGCAGTTACACACGTAATCAGCCCCAGCATTTT. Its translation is CASSYTRNQPQHF.

In DNA, the CDR3 is TGTGCCAGTACCCTAGATAGGGGGTTGAATCAGCCCCAGCATTTT. Encoded protein: CASTLDRGLNQPQHF. This chain links TRBV19 with TRBJ1-5; D may be TRBD1 (6 bases). Trimming took off 7 bases at V and 4 bases at J, with 17 bases between the two ends. Germline CDR1 LNHDA, CDR2 SQIVND (reference sequence). The CDR3 totals 15 residues.

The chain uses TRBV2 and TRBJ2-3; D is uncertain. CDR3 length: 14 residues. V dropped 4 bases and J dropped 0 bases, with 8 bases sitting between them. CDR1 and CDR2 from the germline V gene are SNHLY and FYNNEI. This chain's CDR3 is CASSGPTSTDTQYF. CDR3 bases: TGTGCCAGCAGTGGGCCGACTAGCACAGATACGCAGTATTTT.

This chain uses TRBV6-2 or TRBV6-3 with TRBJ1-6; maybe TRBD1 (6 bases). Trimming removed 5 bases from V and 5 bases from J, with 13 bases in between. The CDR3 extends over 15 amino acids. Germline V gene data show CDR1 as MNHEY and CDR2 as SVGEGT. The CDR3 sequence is CASSDGTTDNSPLHF. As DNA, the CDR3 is TGTGCCAGCAGTGACGGGACAACGGATAATTCACCCCTCCACTTT.

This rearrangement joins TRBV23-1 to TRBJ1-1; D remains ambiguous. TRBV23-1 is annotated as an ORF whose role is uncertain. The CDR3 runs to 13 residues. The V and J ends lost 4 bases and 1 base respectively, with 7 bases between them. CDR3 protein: CASSRAPNTEAFF. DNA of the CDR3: TGCGCCAGCAGTCGGGCCCCGAACACTGAAGCTTTCTTT.